This TCR beta chain was documented in a study of cytomegalovirus exposure and HLA in healthy donors. Those who donated were healthy bone marrow donors. Though nominally healthy at sampling, donors likely had unrecorded immune exposures. PCR was performed using 60 Vbeta and 13 Jbeta primers. Profiling relied on immunoSEQ multiplex PCR, and the TCRdb table lists in-frame clones only, not all of them. The sample has roughly 150,000 clones, 82% seen once. Details on this clone: Its antigen is not known.

Study conclusions and caveats: Reported findings show TCR beta sequences accurately forecast HLA-A and HLA-B alleles in most subjects.

The material sequenced was PBMCs. The TCR originated in a male donor in good health and CMV-seropositive.

CDR3: CASSGLVASREAFF. As DNA, the CDR3 is TGTGCCAGTAGTGGCCTAGTTGCCTCAAGGGAAGCTTTCTTT. The genes are TRBV19 and TRBJ1-1; D is undetermined. V was pared by 5 bases and J by 8 bases, with 18 bases between. The CDR3 is 14 residues long. CDR1 and CDR2 (germline): LNHDA, SQIVND (reference sequence).